There are a few counts of the clone carrying this T cell receptor (beta chain). The antigen is unknown. This same CDR3 is encoded by further DNA sequences in the sample. Profiled with immunoSEQ multiplex PCR; TCRdb holds only in-frame clones, not every one. Seen here are approximately 1.1 million clones, approximately 78% observed once, and the top ten hold about 0.52%. This entry belongs to a study of shared clonotypes between healthy human individuals. Study-level points and caveats: Sampling was confined to blood; repertoires within tissues likely differ.

Trimming took 3 bases from V and 5 from J, leaving 10 bases between them. Germline V gene lookup returns CDR1 MDHEN and CDR2 SYDVKM. There are 13 residues in the CDR3. Sequencing input: memory CD4+ T cells from PBMCs. Sample subset: CD45RA-negative fraction. The chain joins TRBV28 to TRBJ2-5, with D possibly being TRBD2 (6 bases). The receptor was derived from a man aged 18 to 30 in good health. Some clones in this sample may be carry-over from other donors' samples. The CDR3 coding sequence is TGTGCCAGCAGTTTTGGAGGGAAGGAGACCCAGTACTTC. Translating it yields CASSFGGKETQYF. Supplemented by reference TRBV28 and TRBJ2-5, the full variable domain reads DVKVTQSSRYLVKRTGEKVFLECVQDMDHENMFWYRQDPGLGLRLIYFSYDVKMKEKGDIPEGYSVSREKKERFSLILESASTNQTSMYLCASSFGGKETQYFGPGTRLLVL.